These T cell receptor beta chains were read from a single sample in a study of shared clonotypes between healthy human individuals. The protocol was immunoSEQ multiplex PCR, while the TCRdb copy is restricted to in-frame clones and leaves out a portion. The table has more than 600,000 clones, 92% seen once; the top ten hold approximately 22%. The sample was naive CD8+ T cells sorted from blood. The receptors were gathered from a man aged 25-45 years in good health. Each CDR3 is given with its conserved first and last residue. A D gene is named only where the DNA matches it firmly. Rows may omit the clone size; those that give it use once, few, many or a size class.

>few|.|TRBJ2-3|TRBV7-9
TGTGCCAGCAGCCCCGTTGACGGCACAGATACGCAGTATTTT
CASSPVDGTDTQYF
>.|.|TRBJ2-7|TRBV6-5
TGTGCCAGCAGTTACTCCGGGGGTGGAACCTACGAGCAGTACTTC
CASSYSGGGTYEQYF
>.|.|TRBJ2-6|TRBV27
TGTGCCAGCAGTTTACAGATTGGGGCCAACGTCCTGACTTTC
CASSLQIGANVLTF
>.|.|TRBJ2-2|TRBV28
TGTGCCAGCAGTTTACCCACAAACGGGGAGCTGTTTTTT
CASSLPTNGELFF
>.|TRBD1|TRBJ2-1|TRBV27
TGTGCCAGCAGTTCAGGGGGCTCCTACAATGAGCAGTTCTTC
CASSSGGSYNEQFF
>once|.|TRBJ2-1|TRBV7-2
TGTGCCAGCAGGGAGGCTAGAGCCCGATACAATGAGCAGTTCTTC
CASREARARYNEQFF
>.|.|TRBJ1-2|TRBV27
TGTGCCAGCAGTTTATATATGGCAGGCCGAGATGGCTACACCTTC
CASSLYMAGRDGYTF
>.|TRBD2|TRBJ2-7|TRBV11-2
TGTGCCAGCAGCTTAGGTCAGGGGGGACTAGCGGCTTACGAGCAGTACTTC
CASSLGQGGLAAYEQYF
>.|TRBD1|TRBJ1-1|TRBV5-5
TGTGCCAGCAGCTGGGACAGTCCAATGAACACTGAAGCTTTCTTT
CASSWDSPMNTEAFF
>.|.|TRBJ2-1|TRBV5-8
TGTGCCAGCAGCTTTATCAGCGGTTCCTACAATGAGCAGTTCTTC
CASSFISGSYNEQFF
>.|TRBD1|TRBJ2-1|TRBV28
TGTGCCAGCAGTCCACCCCCCTGGACAGGGTATAACAATGAGCAGTTCTTC
CASSPPPWTGYNNEQFF
>.|TRBD1|TRBJ2-7|TRBV27
TGTGCCAGCAGCTCTCCCGTAGGGGACAGGGGGTCCTACGAGCAGTACTTC
CASSSPVGDRGSYEQYF
>.|.|TRBJ2-2|TRBV2
TGTGCCAGCAGTCAACTCGCCAGGGAAGGGGAGCTGTTTTTT
CASSQLAREGELFF
>.|TRBD1|TRBJ2-3|TRBV19
TGTGCCAGTAGCCCCGACAGGGAATTGGGAATTACGCAGTATTTT
CASSPDRELGITQYF
>.|TRBD2|TRBJ2-7|TRBV7-9
TGTGCCAGCAGTGGCGGGAGATCGGCCTACGAGCAGTACTTC
CASSGGRSAYEQYF
>.|.|TRBJ2-3|TRBV7-9
TGTGCCAGCAGCTGGGTCGGTACGCAGTATTTT
CASSWVGTQYF
>.|.|TRBJ1-2|TRBV27
TGTGCCAGCAGTTTAATGGGATTGGATGGCTACACCTTC
CASSLMGLDGYTF
>.|.|TRBJ2-5|TRBV2
TGTGCCAGCACTGACAGGCGGGAGACCCAGTACTTC
CASTDRRETQYF
>.|.|TRBJ2-1|TRBV29-1
TGCAGCGTGGATACGGGTCAGGGACTTTACAATGAGCAGTTCTTC
CSVDTGQGLYNEQFF
>.|TRBD2|TRBJ2-3|TRBV5-4
TGTGCCAGCAGCTTACAGCGGGAGATAGCAGATACGCAGTATTTT
CASSLQREIADTQYF
>.|TRBD2|TRBJ2-2|TRBV4-2
TGTGCCAGCAGCCAAGATATAAGTGAACTAGCGGGGGCCACCGGGGAGCTGTTTTTT
CASSQDISELAGATGELFF
>once|.|TRBJ2-1|TRBV28
TGTGCCAGCAGTTCAGGAGAGGGGCAGTTCTTC
CASSSGEGQFF
>.|.|TRBJ2-5|TRBV19
TGTGCCAGTACGGCTAGCGCACTTCAAGAGACCCAGTACTTC
CASTASALQETQYF
>.|.|TRBJ1-1|TRBV4-1
TGCGCCAGCAGCCAAGAGGGGCAGAACACTGAAGCTTTCTTT
CASSQEGQNTEAFF
>.|.|TRBJ2-7|TRBV15
TGTGCCACCATGGATAGGCCTCTAGGCGAGCAGTACTTC
CATMDRPLGEQYF
>few|.|TRBJ2-1|TRBV7-8
TGTGCCAGCAGCCCCACCTCAGGGGCAAATGAGCAGTTCTTC
CASSPTSGANEQFF
>.|.|TRBJ2-1|TRBV15
TGTGCCACCAGCAGACTAGCCGACTCCTACAATGAGCAGTTCTTC
CATSRLADSYNEQFF
>.|.|TRBJ2-7|TRBV7-8
TGTGCCAGCAGCTTACCGAGTTACGAGCAGTACTTC
CASSLPSYEQYF
>.|.|TRBJ2-7|TRBV5-4
TGTGCCAGCAGCTTTACTGGGGACTCCTACGAGCAGTACTTC
CASSFTGDSYEQYF
>few|.|TRBJ2-3|TRBV27
TGTGCCAGCAGTTTATCACCGCTACGGGATACGCAGTATTTT
CASSLSPLRDTQYF
>once|.|TRBJ2-7|TRBV27
TGTGCCAGGTCCCTGGGGGACCTCTTC
CARSLGDLF
>.|TRBD2|TRBJ2-5|TRBV7-9
TGTGCCAGCAGCAAAGGACTAGCGGACCAAGAGACCCAGTACTTC
CASSKGLADQETQYF
>.|.|TRBJ1-1|TRBV19
TGTGCCTCCCCAGGCGGAGCGAACACTGAAGCTTTCTTT
CASPGGANTEAFF
>.|TRBD2|TRBJ2-7|TRBV28
TGTGCCAGCAGTTCGAATAGCGGGGACGAGCAGTACTTC
CASSSNSGDEQYF
>.|.|TRBJ2-2|TRBV27
TGTGCCAGCAGTCTCGGGCCTTGGGGCACCGGGGAGCTGTTTTTT
CASSLGPWGTGELFF
>.|.|TRBJ2-1|TRBV4-3
TGCGCCAGCAGCCCAAACCCCCCGGGTCCCACCTACAATGAGCAGTTCTTC
CASSPNPPGPTYNEQFF
>once|.|TRBJ2-7|TRBV12-1
TGTGCCAGCAGCTTTGGCCCAGCGGGAGGGTCCAGGGCCTACGAGCAGTACTTC
CASSFGPAGGSRAYEQYF
>.|.|TRBJ2-7|TRBV6-6
TGTGCCAGCAGTTACTCGTTTGAGGACGCCGAGCAGTACTTC
CASSYSFEDAEQYF
>.|.|TRBJ1-3|TRBV7-2
TGTGCCAGCAGCGTCGGGCCCTTGGACACCATATATTTT
CASSVGPLDTIYF
>.|.|TRBJ2-7|TRBV5-6
TGTGCCAGCAGCTTGATGCGATCCTACGAGCAGTACTTC
CASSLMRSYEQYF
>.|TRBD1|TRBJ2-7|TRBV4-2
TGTGCCAGCAGCCAAGGGATCGGGACAGAAGGGTGGGAGCAGTACTTC
CASSQGIGTEGWEQYF
>.|TRBD1|TRBJ2-1|TRBV7-9
TGTGCCAGCAGCCCAGGACAGGGAAACTCCTACAATGAGCAGTTCTTC
CASSPGQGNSYNEQFF
>.|.|TRBJ2-1|TRBV28
TGTGCCAGCAGTCGAGGGACCTCGAATGAGCAGTTCTTC
CASSRGTSNEQFF